The 30 T cell receptor beta chains below were found in one sample sequenced in a study of control samples from healthy donors and cancer patients. The protocol was immunoSEQ multiplex PCR, while the TCRdb copy is restricted to in-frame clones and leaves out a portion. The profile shows about 86,000 clones, roughly 93% of them singletons. The specimen sequenced was blood. All receptors derive from a woman under 30 in good health.

V usage is TRBV9 and J usage is TRBJ2-7, with 9 bases fitting TRBD2. The CDR3 contains 17 residues. The V and J ends lost 4 bases and 6 bases, in that order; junction bases with no gene match: 17. Germline CDR1 SGDLS, CDR2 YYNGEE. In DNA, the CDR3 is TGTGCCAGCAGCCCCCTTATGGCTAGCGGGGCGCGGGGCGAGCAGTACTTC. Its protein product is CASSPLMASGARGEQYF.

This clone was seen more than once but under ten times. The chain links TRBV28 to TRBJ1-1, with no clear D. The CDR3 length is 13 residues. CDR1 is MDHEN and CDR2 is SYDVKM in the germline V gene. The CDR3 DNA follows: TGTGCGGGTACTAACAACATGAACACTGAAGCTTTCTTT. Its protein is CAGTNNMNTEAFF.

This sequence joins TRBV6-6 and TRBJ1-2; 9 bases align to TRBD1. The CDR3 has 15 residues. CDR1 and CDR2 from the germline V gene are MNHNY and SVGAGI (reference sequence). The V gene end was trimmed by 6 bases and the J gene end by 5 bases; junction bases not matched to a gene: 10. CDR3 sequence: CASSSTGTGLYGYTF. CDR3 bases: TGTGCCAGCAGCTCAACCGGGACAGGGCTATATGGCTACACCTTC.

The chain recombines TRBV2 with TRBJ2-2, with D uncertain. V lost 4 bases to trimming and J lost 6 bases, with 18 bases between them. This CDR3 has 16 amino acids. CDR1 is SNHLY and CDR2 is FYNNEI in the germline V gene. The CDR3 DNA is TGTGCCAGCAGTGCGATGTTCCCTCAATCCCCCGGGGAGCTGTTTTTT. It is translated as CASSAMFPQSPGELFF. The whole variable domain, remainder taken from reference TRBV2 and TRBJ2-2, is EPEVTQTPSHQVTQMGQEVILRCVPISNHLYFYWYRQILGQKVEFLVSFYNNEISEKSEIFDDQFSVERPDGSNFTLKIRSTKLEDSAMYFCASSAMFPQSPGELFFGEGSRLTVL.

V and J are TRBV9 and TRBJ2-3; D remains unclear. Germline V gene sequence: CDR1 SGDLS, CDR2 YYNGEE. Trimming removed 4 bases at V and 2 bases at J, with 11 bases between. The CDR3 is 14 amino acids. CDR3 nucleotide sequence: TGTGCCAGCAGCCTAAGATCCTACACAGATACGCAGTATTTT. Translation: CASSLRSYTDTQYF.

The rearrangement joins TRBV5-1 to TRBJ2-7; 10 nucleotides match TRBD2. V lost 4 bases, J lost 5 bases, and 9 bases stayed unmatched. The germline V gene encodes CDR1 SGHRS and CDR2 YFSETQ. This CDR3 is 15 amino acids long. The CDR3 DNA follows: TGCGCCAGCAGCCCCCTAGCGGGAGATGCAAACGAGCAGTACTTC. It translates to CASSPLAGDANEQYF.

The chain links TRBV5-4 to TRBJ1-4; 8 nucleotides line up with TRBD1. Trimming at V came to 2 bases and at J to 3 bases, leaving 0 bases not matched to a gene. CDR3 size: 14 residues. Germline-derived CDR1 and CDR2 are SGHNT and YYREEE (reference sequence). The CDR3 here is CASSLQGANEKLFF. CDR3 sequence (DNA): TGTGCCAGCAGCTTACAGGGGGCTAATGAAAAACTGTTTTTT.

The V and J genes are TRBV28 and TRBJ1-5; D is perhaps TRBD1 (5 bases). The CDR3 sequence is 17 residues long. Trimming stripped 3 bases from V and 5 bases from J, with 20 bases between. Germline V gene sequence: CDR1 MDHEN, CDR2 SYDVKM. CDR3 region: CASSFWQGQGFDQPQHF. The CDR3 region has the DNA TGTGCCAGCAGTTTCTGGCAGGGCCAAGGCTTTGATCAGCCCCAGCATTTT.

This clone was picked up a small number of times. The gene calls are TRBV5-1 and TRBJ1-1; D not certain. The CDR3 totals 13 residues. Germline CDR1 and CDR2: SGHRS and YFSETQ. With 2 bases removed from V and 1 base from J, the gap between germline ends came to 6 bases. The CDR3 sequence is CASSFGENTEAFF. CDR3 in DNA: TGCGCCAGCAGCTTTGGGGAGAACACTGAAGCTTTCTTT. Looking up the rest from reference TRBV5-1 and TRBJ1-1 gives the full variable domain: KAGVTQTPRYLIKTRGQQVTLSCSPISGHRSVSWYQQTPGQGLQFLFEYFSETQRNKGNFPGRFSGRQFSNSRSEMNVSTLELGDSALYLCASSFGENTEAFFGQGTRLTVV.

This clone was seen once. This chain links TRBV7-2 with TRBJ2-7; 12 bases align to TRBD2. The V segment lost 6 bases and the J segment 2 bases; nucleotides outside the gene matches: 5. CDR1 is SGHTA and CDR2 is FQGNSA in the germline V gene. This CDR3 contains 15 residues. The CDR3 DNA is TGTGCCAGCAGTCCACTAGCGGGAGGAGCCTACGAGCAGTACTTC. This translates into CASSPLAGGAYEQYF.

This chain connects TRBV5-1 to TRBJ1-1; a weak D match, TRBD1 (6 bases). The CDR3 is made up of 14 amino acids. Germline V gene sequence: CDR1 SGHRS, CDR2 YFSETQ. V lost 0 bases and J lost 11, with 17 bases in between. In nucleotides, the CDR3 is TGCGCCAGCAGCTTGGGGGGGGGCGTTACCCGGGCTTTCTTT. It encodes CASSLGGGVTRAFF.

This chain joins TRBV7-9 and TRBJ2-6; D gene ambiguous. Trimming took 4 bases from V and 6 from J, leaving 1 base between them. Germline lookup yields CDR1 SEHNR and CDR2 FQNEAQ (reference sequence). The CDR3 has 11 amino acids. The CDR3 DNA follows: TGTGCCAGCAGCTCGGCCAACGTCCTGACTTTC. Amino acids: CASSSANVLTF.

J is TRBJ2-2 and V is TRBV7-3; D is undetermined. CDR1 and CDR2 from the germline V gene are SGHTA and FQGTGA. The CDR3 contains 13 residues. V was cut by 8 bases and J by 7 bases, with 14 bases left in between. In DNA, the CDR3 is TGTGCCAGCTCCCGCGGCCTAGGCGGGGAGCTGTTTTTT. Translating gives CASSRGLGGELFF.

The V call is TRBV20-1, the J call TRBJ1-2; D perhaps matches TRBD1 (5 bases). Germline V lookup: CDR1 DFQATT, CDR2 SNEGSKA (reference sequence). V lost 5 bases, J lost 2 bases, and 15 bases lay in between. The CDR3 is 14 amino acids. The CDR3 bases are TGCAGTGCTCGTGTAGGGACCACAAACTATGGCTACACCTTC. Encoded protein: CSARVGTTNYGYTF.

With respect to this clone: The identical CDR3 is also encoded by other nucleotide sequences in the sample. The CDR3 DNA follows: TGTGCCAGCAGCCCGGGACCGAACACTGAAGCTTTCTTT. Translated, it gives CASSPGPNTEAFF. This chain uses TRBV2 with TRBJ1-1; D might be TRBD1 (5 bases). Trimming left V 6 bases short and J 1 base short, with 9 bases between. The CDR3 contains 13 residues. Germline V gene sequence: CDR1 SNHLY, CDR2 FYNNEI.

The rearrangement links TRBV7-2 to TRBJ2-7; TRBD1 or TRBD2 may be the D gene (5 bases each). CDR3 length: 15 amino acids. Germline V gene sequence: CDR1 SGHTA, CDR2 FQGNSA. The V end lost 1 base, the J end lost 1 base, and 11 bases lay between the germline ends. CDR3 in amino acids: CASSLGGKSSYEQYF. DNA of the CDR3: TGTGCCAGCAGCTTAGGGGGGAAATCTTCCTACGAGCAGTACTTC. The full variable domain, with the rest looked up from reference TRBV7-2 and TRBJ2-7, is GAGVSQSPSNKVTEKGKDVELRCDPISGHTALYWYRQSLGQGLEFLIYFQGNSAPDKSGLPSDRFSAERTGGSVSTLTIQRTQQEDSAVYLCASSLGGKSSYEQYFGPGTRLTVT.

The CDR3 DNA is TGTGCCAGCAGCTTGGCAGGGGGCGGTGAAGCTTTCTTT. This encodes CASSLAGGGEAFF. This chain links TRBV5-6 with TRBJ1-1; 8 positions agree with TRBD1. Trimming cost V 0 bases and J 7 bases; bases outside gene matches: 2. Germline lookup yields CDR1 SGHDT and CDR2 YYEEEE. The CDR3 is made up of 13 amino acids.

This clone was found once. The V call is TRBV13, the J call TRBJ1-4; D is uncertain. The V end was cut by 1 base, the J end by 10 bases, with 19 bases between. CDR1 is PRHDT and CDR2 is FYEKMQ in the germline V gene (reference sequence). This CDR3 spans 16 amino acids. The CDR3 DNA is TGTGCCAGCAGCTTAGAAACAGCGAGTGGGAGAGGAAAACTGTTTTTT. This encodes CASSLETASGRGKLFF.

The J gene is TRBJ2-1, the V gene TRBV5-1; 14 bases agree with TRBD2. Germline trimming cut 4 bases from V and 8 bases from J; bases unmatched to any gene: 14. Germline CDR1 is SGHRS and CDR2 is YFSETQ. This CDR3 comprises 18 residues. CDR3: CASSGRTGLAGASYEQFF. Here the CDR3 DNA reads TGCGCCAGCAGCGGGAGAACGGGACTAGCGGGAGCTTCGTATGAGCAGTTCTTC.

V usage is TRBV20-1 and J usage is TRBJ1-1; D unresolved. The CDR3 covers 11 residues. V was trimmed by 3 bases and J by 4 bases, leaving 6 bases between them. Germline V gene lookup returns CDR1 DFQATT and CDR2 SNEGSKA (reference sequence). This CDR3 reads CSARTSTEAFF. CDR3 coding DNA: TGCAGTGCTAGGACGAGCACTGAAGCTTTCTTT.

This clone was seen once. This chain links TRBV6-1 with TRBJ1-2, with 8 bases aligning to TRBD1. The CDR3 contains 17 residues. Unmatched junction bases numbered 9, after V lost 0 bases and J lost 3 bases. The germline V gene encodes CDR1 MNHNS and CDR2 SASEGT. This CDR3 reads CASSEALSGTGDYGYTF. Written as DNA, the CDR3 is TGTGCCAGCAGTGAAGCGCTCTCCGGGACAGGCGACTATGGCTACACCTTC.

This clone is deemed medium-sized. The chain carries TRBV9 and TRBJ1-2; the match to TRBD1 covers 8 bases. CDR1 and CDR2 (germline): SGDLS, YYNGEE. Trimming took 3 bases from V and 4 from J; bases not matched to a gene: 8. This CDR3 contains 15 residues. The CDR3 is CASSAAYRGAYGYTF. As DNA, the CDR3 is TGTGCCAGCAGCGCGGCCTACAGGGGGGCCTATGGCTACACCTTC.

The rearrangement links TRBV10-2 to TRBJ2-4; TRBD2 matches at 8 bases. The CDR3 sequence is 13 residues long. V gave up 5 bases and J gave up 4 bases; unmatched junction bases: 1. CDR1 and CDR2 from the germline V gene are WSHSY and SAAADI. The CDR3 DNA reads as TGCGCCAGCAGTACTAGCGGAAAAAACATTCAGTACTTC. The encoded protein is CASSTSGKNIQYF.

The genes are TRBV19 and TRBJ1-1, with 9 bases that match TRBD1. Germline CDR1 and CDR2: LNHDA and SQIVND (reference sequence). The junction had 8 bases not matched to a gene; V was cut back by 5 bases and J by 4 bases. The CDR3 is 15 amino acids. CDR3 sequence (DNA): TGTGCCAGTAGTCCAAGTCGACAGGGGGGCACTGAAGCTTTCTTT. Amino acids: CASSPSRQGGTEAFF.

The chain combines TRBV6-6 with TRBJ2-7; D not certain. Deletions cut 2 bases from V and 2 bases from J, with 7 bases between. The CDR3 is 13 amino acids. Germline V gives CDR1 MNHNY, CDR2 SVGAGI (reference sequence). The CDR3 coding sequence is TGTGCCAGCAGTTACGACCCTACCTACGAGCAGTACTTC. Its protein product is CASSYDPTYEQYF.

The rearrangement uses TRBV5-4 and TRBJ2-2; D gene uncertain. This CDR3 has 14 amino acids. In germline, CDR1 is SGHNT, CDR2 YYREEE (reference sequence). The V and J ends lost 1 base and 4 bases respectively, with 8 bases between them. This CDR3 reads CASSLNSPTGELFF. CDR3 nucleotides: TGTGCCAGCAGCTTGAACAGCCCCACCGGGGAGCTGTTTTTT.

This clone was observed a single time. CDR3 protein: CASSAARLDRGFGELFF. In nucleotides, the CDR3 is TGTGCCAGCAGCGCGGCTCGGCTTGACAGGGGATTCGGGGAGCTGTTTTTT. This chain joins TRBV9 and TRBJ2-2, with 8 bases that match TRBD1. The trim removed 3 bases at V and 7 bases at J, leaving 14 bases unmatched. Germline CDR1 SGDLS, CDR2 YYNGEE. CDR3 size: 17 residues.

This clone has just one count. The chain employs TRBV4-3 and TRBJ2-1, with TRBD2 identical over 10 bases. The germline CDR1 and CDR2 sequences are LGHNA and YSLEER. This CDR3 is built from 16 residues. V was clipped by 5 bases and J by 0 bases; unmatched bases: 4. The CDR3 region has the DNA TGCGCCAGCAGCTGGGCTAGCGGGAGCTCCTACAATGAGCAGTTCTTC. Encoded protein: CASSWASGSSYNEQFF.

The gene calls are TRBV19 and TRBJ1-1, with unresolved D. V was clipped by 7 bases and J by 0 bases, with 33 bases between them. Germline V gene data show CDR1 as LNHDA and CDR2 as SQIVND (reference sequence). CDR3 length: 21 amino acids. CDR3 region: CASIHRRANKLVGPMNTEAFF. CDR3 nucleotides: TGTGCCAGTATTCACCGGCGGGCGAACAAGCTCGTAGGACCCATGAACACTGAAGCTTTCTTT.

This chain uses TRBV28 with TRBJ2-3; D perhaps matches TRBD2 (6 bases). Trimming cost V 6 bases and J 4 bases, with 11 bases left between them. In germline, CDR1 is MDHEN, CDR2 SYDVKM. This CDR3 contains 13 residues. DNA for the CDR3: TGTGCCAGCAGGGAGGGTGTCGCAGATACGCAGTATTTT. This gives the protein CASREGVADTQYF.